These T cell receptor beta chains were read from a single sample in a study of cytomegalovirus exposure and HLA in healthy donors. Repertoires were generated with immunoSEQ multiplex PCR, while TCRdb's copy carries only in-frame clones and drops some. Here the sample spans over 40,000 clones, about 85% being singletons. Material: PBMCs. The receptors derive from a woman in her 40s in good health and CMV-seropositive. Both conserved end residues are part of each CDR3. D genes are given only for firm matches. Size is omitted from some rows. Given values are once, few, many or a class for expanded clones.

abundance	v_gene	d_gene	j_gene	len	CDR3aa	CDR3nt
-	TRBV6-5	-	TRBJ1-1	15	CASSYKLGGNTEAFF	TGTGCCAGCAGTTACAAGCTAGGGGGGAACACTGAAGCTTTCTTT
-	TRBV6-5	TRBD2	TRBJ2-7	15	CASSYSTSGRDEQYF	TGTGCCAGCAGTTACTCCACTAGCGGGAGAGACGAGCAGTACTTC
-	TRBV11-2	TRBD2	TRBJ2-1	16	CASSLESGGLYNEQFF	TGTGCCAGCAGCTTAGAAAGCGGGGGGCTCTACAATGAGCAGTTCTTC
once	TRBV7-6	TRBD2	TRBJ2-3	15	CASSPSRGRADTQYF	TGTGCCAGCAGCCCCTCCCGCGGGAGGGCAGATACGCAGTATTTT
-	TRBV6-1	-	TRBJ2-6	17	CASSVRENFSGANVLTF	TGTGCCAGCAGTGTTCGGGAAAACTTCTCTGGGGCCAACGTCCTGACTTTC
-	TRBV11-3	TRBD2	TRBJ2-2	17	CASSFGREGLYTGELFF	TGTGCCAGCAGCTTTGGGCGGGAGGGACTTTACACCGGGGAGCTGTTTTTT
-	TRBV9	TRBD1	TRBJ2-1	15	CASSATGQSYNEQFF	TGTGCCAGCAGCGCTACGGGACAGTCTTACAATGAGCAGTTCTTC
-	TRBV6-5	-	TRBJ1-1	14	CASSYGRGSTEAFF	TGTGCCAGCAGTTACGGAAGGGGTAGCACTGAAGCTTTCTTT
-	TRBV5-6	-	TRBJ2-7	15	CASSQVPGQPREQYF	TGTGCCAGCAGCCAAGTACCGGGACAACCACGCGAGCAGTACTTC
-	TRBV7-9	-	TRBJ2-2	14	CASSPRQDTGELFF	TGTGCCAGCAGCCCACGACAGGACACCGGGGAGCTGTTTTTT
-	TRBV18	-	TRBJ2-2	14	CASSERENTGELFF	TGTGCCAGCTCAGAGCGAGAGAACACCGGGGAGCTGTTTTTT
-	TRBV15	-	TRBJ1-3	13	CATSTQSGNTIYF	TGTGCCACCAGCACCCAATCCGGGAACACCATATATTTT
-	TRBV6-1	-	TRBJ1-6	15	CASSETPPPREPLHF	TGTGCCAGCAGTGAAACCCCACCGCCCCGGGAGCCCCTCCACTTT
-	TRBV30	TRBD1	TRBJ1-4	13	CAWNRGLNEKLFF	TGTGCCTGGAACAGGGGCTTGAATGAAAAACTGTTTTTT
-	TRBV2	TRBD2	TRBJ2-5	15	CASSDPGRSSGEQYF	TGTGCCAGCAGTGACCCGGGACGGTCGAGCGGGGAGCAGTACTTC
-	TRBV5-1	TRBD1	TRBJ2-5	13	CASSTGAQETQYF	TGCGCCAGCAGTACAGGGGCTCAAGAGACCCAGTACTTC
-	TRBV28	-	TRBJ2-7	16	CASSSLSTGLRHEQYF	TGTGCCAGCAGCTCCCTATCAACAGGGTTGCGGCACGAGCAGTACTTC
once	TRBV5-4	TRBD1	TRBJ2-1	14	CASTQGLENTEQFF	TGTGCCAGCACACAGGGGCTAGAGAACACTGAGCAGTTCTTC
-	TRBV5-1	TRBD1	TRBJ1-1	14	CASSPRQGNTEAFF	TGCGCCAGCAGCCCCCGACAGGGGAACACTGAAGCTTTCTTT
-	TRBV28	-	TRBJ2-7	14	CASSELTGLYEQYF	TGTGCCAGCAGCGAACTGACGGGTCTGTACGAGCAGTACTTC
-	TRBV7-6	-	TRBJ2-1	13	CASSRQAYNEQFF	TGTGCCAGCAGCCGACAGGCATACAATGAGCAGTTCTTC
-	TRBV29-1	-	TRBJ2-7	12	CSVEDYAYEQYF	TGCAGCGTTGAAGATTATGCGTACGAGCAGTACTTC
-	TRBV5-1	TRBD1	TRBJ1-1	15	CASSFTSTGATEAFF	TGCGCCAGCAGCTTTACATCGACAGGGGCCACTGAAGCTTTCTTT
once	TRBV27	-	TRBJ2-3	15	CASIQRLSSTDTQYF	TGTGCCAGCATCCAGCGCTTATCTAGCACAGATACGCAGTATTTT
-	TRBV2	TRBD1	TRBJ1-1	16	CASRNRDRGMNTEAFF	TGTGCCAGCAGAAACCGGGACAGGGGAATGAACACTGAAGCTTTCTTT
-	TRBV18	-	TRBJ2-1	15	CASFSTAFAYNEQFF	TGTGCCAGCTTTTCCACAGCATTCGCCTACAATGAGCAGTTCTTC
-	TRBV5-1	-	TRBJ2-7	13	CASSSTTYYEQYF	TGCGCCAGCAGCTCAACGACATACTACGAGCAGTACTTC
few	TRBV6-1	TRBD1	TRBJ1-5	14	CASSRTGSNQPQHF	TGTGCCAGCAGTCGGACAGGGTCCAATCAGCCCCAGCATTTT
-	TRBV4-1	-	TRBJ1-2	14	CASSQDDRTDRYTF	TGCGCCAGCAGCCAAGATGACAGGACCGACCGCTACACCTTC
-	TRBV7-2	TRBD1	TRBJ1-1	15	CASSLIGQGVTEAFF	TGTGCCAGCAGCTTAATAGGACAGGGAGTTACTGAAGCTTTCTTT
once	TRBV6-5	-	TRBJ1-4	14	CASSYGSSNEKLFF	TGTGCCAGCAGCTACGGGAGTTCTAATGAAAAACTGTTTTTT
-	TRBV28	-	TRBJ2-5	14	CASSIQTQQETQYF	TGTGCCAGCAGTATACAGACCCAGCAAGAGACCCAGTACTTC
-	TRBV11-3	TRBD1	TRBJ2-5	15	CASSLGQGVQETQYF	TGTGCCAGCAGCTTAGGACAGGGGGTTCAAGAGACCCAGTACTTC
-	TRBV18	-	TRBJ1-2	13	CASSPGDTGGYTF	TGTGCCAGCTCCCCAGGGGATACGGGGGGCTACACCTTC
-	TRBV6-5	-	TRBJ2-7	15	CASSYPQGNAYEQYF	TGTGCCAGCAGTTACCCCCAGGGGAATGCCTACGAGCAGTACTTC
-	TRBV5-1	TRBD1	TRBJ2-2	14	CASSRTGDTGELFF	TGCGCCAGCAGCCGGACAGGGGACACTGGGGAGCTGTTTTTT
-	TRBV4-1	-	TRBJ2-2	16	CASSQGHNSNTGELFF	TGCGCCAGCAGCCAAGGACACAACTCGAACACCGGGGAGCTGTTTTTT
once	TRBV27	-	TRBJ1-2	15	CASSSAGADFYGYTF	TGTGCCAGCAGTTCCGCAGGGGCGGATTTCTATGGCTACACCTTC
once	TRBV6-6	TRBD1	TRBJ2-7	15	CASSAGTGRRYEQYF	TGTGCCAGCAGTGCCGGGACAGGGCGAAGGTACGAGCAGTACTTC